Listed here is a single T cell receptor beta chain. The data belong to a study of blood T cell repertoires in COVID-19. Trimming removed 2 bases from V and 1 base from J; junction bases left unmatched: 0. This CDR3 has 15 amino acids. CDR1 and CDR2 from the germline V gene are ENHRY and SYGVKD. Researchers sorted participants into cohorts using their self-reported clinical history. The protocol was immunoSEQ multiplex PCR, while the TCRdb copy is restricted to in-frame clones and leaves out a portion. The top ten hold more than 2% of the sample, which has 250,000 or so clones, roughly 88% seen once. This receptor was taken from a woman in her forties or fifties who had recovered from COVID-19. Sequenced material: PBMCs or T cells enriched from blood (not recorded which). The gene calls are TRBV10-3 and TRBJ2-1, with 9 nucleotides matching TRBD2. CDR3 loop: CAISETSGSYNEQFF. DNA of the CDR3: TGTGCCATCAGTGAGACTAGCGGGTCCTACAATGAGCAGTTCTTC.